The subject of this entry is one T cell receptor beta chain. Germline assignment: CDR1 SNHLY and CDR2 FYNNEI. The V end was cut by 4 bases, the J end by 3 bases, with 5 bases between. The CDR3 is made up of 12 amino acids. Here immunoSEQ multiplex PCR was the method, and the copy in TCRdb shows in-frame clones only, minus some. The sample carries some 140,000 clones, about nine tenths recorded once. The sample is drawn from a study of control samples from healthy donors and cancer patients. The clonotype comes from a man younger than 45 in good health. The V and J genes are TRBV2 and TRBJ2-3; no clear D gene. Material: blood. The CDR3 loop is CASSAQTDTQYF. Written as DNA, the CDR3 is TGTGCCAGCAGTGCCCAGACAGATACGCAGTATTTT.